This TCR beta chain derives from a study of blood T cell repertoires in COVID-19. Recovered status in Cohort 3 required two negative PCRs, clearance, or symptom resolution. The CDR3 is 14 amino acids. Germline V gene sequence: CDR1 MNHNS, CDR2 SASEGT. The germline V and J ends were trimmed by 3 bases and 2 bases, with 8 bases remaining between them. Data came from immunoSEQ multiplex PCR; TCRdb stores just in-frame clones and leaves some out. There are 150,000 to 200,000 clones in the sample; around 80% occur only once, and more than 3% lies in the top ten. The source material was PBMCs or T cells enriched from blood (not recorded which). This receptor was identified in a woman aged 55-70 years who had recovered from COVID-19. The chain recombines TRBV6-1 with TRBJ1-5; TRBD1 is a possible D gene (6 bases). In DNA form, the CDR3 reads TGTGCCAGCAGTGAGTACAGGGGCAATCAGCCCCAGCATTTT. Protein sequence: CASSEYRGNQPQHF.